Here is one TCR beta chain with its context. The data derive from a study of cytomegalovirus exposure and HLA in healthy donors. V dropped 0 bases and J dropped 3 bases, with 8 bases sitting between them. The CDR3 contains 14 residues. Germline V gene sequence: CDR1 MNHEY, CDR2 SMNVEV (reference sequence). The protocol was immunoSEQ multiplex PCR, while the TCRdb copy is restricted to in-frame clones and leaves out a portion. In the table there are some 230,000 clones, approximately 90% of which are singletons. This sequence originates from a woman aged 18-29 years in good health and CMV-seronegative. The specimen sequenced was PBMCs. The V gene is TRBV27, the J gene TRBJ1-2; no reliable D call. Here the CDR3 DNA reads TGTGCCAGCAGTTTATCATTCGGTGACTATGGCTACACCTTC. The encoded protein is CASSLSFGDYGYTF.